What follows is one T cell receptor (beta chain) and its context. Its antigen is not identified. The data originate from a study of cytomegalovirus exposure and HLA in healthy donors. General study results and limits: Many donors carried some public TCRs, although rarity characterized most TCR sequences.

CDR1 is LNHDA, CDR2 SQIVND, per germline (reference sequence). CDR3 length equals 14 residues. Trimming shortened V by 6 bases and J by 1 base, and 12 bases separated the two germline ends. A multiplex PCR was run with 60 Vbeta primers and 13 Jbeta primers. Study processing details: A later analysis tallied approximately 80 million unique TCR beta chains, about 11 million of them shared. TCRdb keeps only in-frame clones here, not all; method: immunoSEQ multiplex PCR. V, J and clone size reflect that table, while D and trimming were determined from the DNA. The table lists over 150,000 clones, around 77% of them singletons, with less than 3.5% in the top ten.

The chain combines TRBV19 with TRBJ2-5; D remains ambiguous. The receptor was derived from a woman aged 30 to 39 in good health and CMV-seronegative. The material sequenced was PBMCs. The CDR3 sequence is CASSKWSGQETQYF. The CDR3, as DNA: TGTGCCAGTAGCAAATGGAGTGGCCAAGAGACCCAGTACTTC.